This T cell receptor (beta chain) was observed in a study of early T cells in non-severe SARS-CoV-2 infection. Germline V gene lookup returns CDR1 SGHTA and CDR2 FQGNSA. This CDR3 spans 11 amino acids. The germline V and J ends were trimmed by 5 bases and 12 bases, with 11 bases remaining between them. TCRdb called the 5' RACE reads again in MiXCR, with one record for every CDR3 protein. The sample includes around 67,000 distinct CDR3 sequences, roughly 11% seen only once; the top ten take 5% to 7%. This clonotype was counted ten times or more. This receptor was identified in an adult who was a healthcare worker with PCR-confirmed SARS-CoV-2 infection or an uninfected control (not recorded which). This specimen was whole blood, taken at baseline. This chain links TRBV7-2 with TRBJ2-1; D gene unclear. CDR3 loop: CASSTGRGQFF. As DNA, the CDR3 is TGTGCCAGCAGCACTGGAAGAGGGCAGTTCTTC. Looking up the rest from reference TRBV7-2 and TRBJ2-1 gives the full variable domain: GAGVSQSPSNKVTEKGKDVELRCDPISGHTALYWYRQSLGQGLEFLIYFQGNSAPDKSGLPSDRFSAERTGGSVSTLTIQRTQQEDSAVYLCASSTGRGQFFGPGTRLTVL.